These 15 T cell receptor beta chains came from one sample sequenced in a study of sequential checkpoint blockade in melanoma. Clones were read by immunoSEQ multiplex PCR, and TCRdb kept only the in-frame ones, dropping some. The sample yields about 26,000 clones, around 73% seen once. The treatment: randomized to nivolumab then ipilimumab (arm A) or the reverse (arm B). The starting material was CD8+ T cells sorted from blood (inferred from file names), obtained from a patient given nivolumab and ipilimumab in sequence. The receptors originated from a human donor with melanoma.

The J gene is TRBJ2-7, the V gene TRBV27; 8 bases map to TRBD2. Per the germline V gene, CDR1 is MNHEY and CDR2 is SMNVEV (reference sequence). After removal of 7 bases from V and 3 bases from J, the junction contained 8 bases not matched to a gene. The CDR3 has 14 residues. This CDR3 is CASTTFSGNYEQYF. The CDR3 bases are TGTGCCAGCACTACGTTTAGCGGGAACTACGAGCAGTACTTC.

The chain employs TRBV28 and TRBJ2-7, with 7 positions matching TRBD1. CDR1 and CDR2 from the germline V gene are MDHEN and SYDVKM. With 4 bases clipped from V and 0 bases from J, the junction kept 6 bases outside the gene matches. This CDR3 has 15 residues. CDR3 loop: CASSYRGAPSYEQYF. CDR3 nucleotide sequence: TGTGCCAGCAGTTACAGGGGAGCCCCCTCCTACGAGCAGTACTTC.

This clone occurred a few times. The J gene is TRBJ2-7, the V gene TRBV7-8; tentatively, D is TRBD2 (6 bases). Germline V lookup: CDR1 SGHVS, CDR2 FQNEAQ. This CDR3 is 14 amino acids long. V gave up 6 bases and J gave up 1 base, with 13 bases separating them. The CDR3 protein is CASSAAGLSYEQYF. In DNA, the CDR3 is TGTGCCAGCAGTGCCGCGGGACTTTCCTACGAGCAGTACTTC.

The chain uses TRBV19 and TRBJ2-7, with TRBD2 identical over 11 bases. This CDR3 comprises 14 residues. Germline V lookup: CDR1 LNHDA, CDR2 SQIVND (reference sequence). V gave up 9 bases and J gave up 7 bases; unmatched junction bases: 11. CDR3 residues: CASAGTSGSYEQYF. The DNA of the CDR3 is TGTGCCAGCGCAGGTACTAGCGGGAGTTATGAGCAGTACTTC. The whole variable domain, remainder taken from reference TRBV19 and TRBJ2-7, is DGGITQSPKYLFRKEGQNVTLSCEQNLNHDAMYWYRQDPGQGLRLIYYSQIVNDFQKGDIAEGYSVSREKKESFPLTVTSAQKNPTAFYLCASAGTSGSYEQYFGPGTRLTVT.

The J gene is TRBJ1-1, the V gene TRBV27; weak D call: TRBD1 (6 bases). V shed 2 bases and J shed 5 bases, with 12 bases lying between them. CDR1 MNHEY and CDR2 SMNVEV come from the germline V gene (reference sequence). The CDR3 consists of 14 residues. The CDR3 region has the DNA TGTGCCAGCAGTTTAGAGGGGGGGTGGACTGAAGCTTTCTTT. Translation: CASSLEGGWTEAFF.

This chain joins TRBV28 and TRBJ2-7; TRBD1 agrees at 7 bases. CDR1 and CDR2 from the germline V gene are MDHEN and SYDVKM. The CDR3 extends over 17 amino acids. Unmatched junction bases numbered 15, after V lost 4 bases and J lost 3 bases. The CDR3 DNA reads TGTGCCAGCAGTTCACAATCTCCGGGACAGTGGGTCTACGAGCAGTACTTC. Its protein is CASSSQSPGQWVYEQYF.

The CDR3 DNA sequence: TGTGCCAGCAGCACGGACAGCCGCATGAACACTGAAGCTTTCTTT. This translates into CASSTDSRMNTEAFF. J is TRBJ1-1 and V is TRBV7-8; tentatively, D is TRBD1 (6 bases). This CDR3 spans 15 amino acids. CDR1 SGHVS and CDR2 FQNEAQ come from the germline V gene. The V and J ends lost 5 bases and 0 bases respectively, with 13 bases between them. Full variable domain (outside the CDR3, taken from reference TRBV7-8 and TRBJ1-1): GAGVSQSPRYKVAKRGQDVALRCDPISGHVSLFWYQQALGQGPEFLTYFQNEAQLDKSGLPSDRFFAERPEGSVSTLKIQRTQQEDSAVYLCASSTDSRMNTEAFFGQGTRLTVV.

This clone has only a few counts. The chain employs TRBV19 and TRBJ1-2, with 9 bases identical to TRBD1. Trimming cost V 7 bases and J 1 base; bases outside gene matches: 10. CDR1 and CDR2 (germline): LNHDA, SQIVND (reference sequence). The CDR3 totals 16 residues. CDR3 protein: CASTHDRGTFNYGYTF. The CDR3 nucleotides are TGTGCCAGTACCCACGACAGGGGGACTTTTAACTATGGCTACACCTTC.

The chain joins TRBV4-2 to TRBJ2-4, with a possible D match to TRBD2 (5 bases). CDR1 is LGHNA and CDR2 is YNFKEQ in the germline V gene. V was cut by 0 bases and J by 5 bases, with 20 bases left in between. This CDR3 spans 18 amino acids. The CDR3 reads CASSQDVGEILWENIQYF. The CDR3, as DNA: TGTGCCAGCAGCCAAGATGTTGGGGAGATCTTATGGGAAAACATTCAGTACTTC.

The genes are TRBV5-4 and TRBJ2-5; D unresolved. Trimming removed 2 bases at V and 2 bases at J, with 7 bases between. The germline gives CDR1 SGHNT, CDR2 YYREEE (reference sequence). CDR3 size: 13 residues. The CDR3 coding sequence is TGTGCCAGCAGCTTCTCCCGTCAAGAGACCCAGTACTTC. It translates to CASSFSRQETQYF.

This clone was seen once. V usage is TRBV18 and J usage is TRBJ2-6, with a tentative D call TRBD2 (5 bases). Germline loops: CDR1 KGHSH, CDR2 LQKENI. Trimming took 3 bases from V and 0 from J, leaving 6 bases between them. There are 15 residues in the CDR3. Here the CDR3 reads CASSPRGSGANVLTF. The CDR3 DNA reads as TGTGCCAGCTCACCCCGGGGCTCTGGGGCCAACGTCCTGACTTTC.

The V call is TRBV2, the J call TRBJ2-1; weak D call: TRBD2 (6 bases). The ends were cut back, 5 bases at V and 9 bases at J, with 8 bases in the middle. In germline, CDR1 is SNHLY, CDR2 FYNNEI. The CDR3 covers 11 residues. The CDR3 loop is CASSTGAEQFF. Here the CDR3 DNA reads TGTGCCAGCAGTACGGGAGCTGAGCAGTTCTTC.

This chain connects TRBV11-2 to TRBJ1-1; D remains unclear. V shed 6 bases and J shed 3 bases, with 11 bases lying between them. The germline CDR1 and CDR2 sequences are SGHAT and FQNNGV. The CDR3 loop spans 13 amino acids. This chain's CDR3 is CASREIGDTEAFF. The CDR3 bases are TGTGCCAGCAGGGAAATCGGGGACACTGAAGCTTTCTTT.

The gene calls are TRBV29-1 and TRBJ2-7; tentative D call: TRBD2 (6 bases). The CDR3 has 13 amino acids. Germline CDR1 is SQVTM and CDR2 is ANQGSEA. V shed 4 bases and J shed 2 bases, with 12 bases lying between them. The CDR3 nucleotides are TGCAGCGTTGGCGGGACGGCAACCTACGAGCAGTACTTC. Translated, it gives CSVGGTATYEQYF.

The rearrangement links TRBV5-1 to TRBJ2-7, with a tentative D call TRBD2 (6 bases). Germline CDR1 SGHRS, CDR2 YFSETQ. This CDR3 is 14 amino acids long. V shed 4 bases and J shed 3 bases, with 14 bases lying between them. The CDR3 DNA sequence: TGCGCCAGCAGCCCGGGACTGTCTAACTACGAGCAGTACTTC. The encoded protein is CASSPGLSNYEQYF.